A selection of T cell receptor beta chains follows, all from one sample in a study of response to subunit inactivated influenza vaccine. TCRdb redid the calling of the RT-PCR reads with MiXCR, one entry per CDR3 protein. Found here are under 750,000 distinct CDR3 sequences, 10% to 15% of them singletons; the top ten hold more than 8.5%. Sequencing used PBMCs from blood, obtained on the day of vaccination. Receptors were obtained from a man aged 50-59 years who received an inactivated influenza vaccine. CDR3s include the opening cysteine and the closing phenylalanine or tryptophan. A D gene is named only where the DNA matches it firmly. Clone size, where shown, is once, few, many, or a class for clones that have expanded.

D	J	size	V	DNA	CDR3
.	TRBJ2-2	.	TRBV12-3/TRBV12-4	TGTGCCATCATACGCACCGGGGAGCTGTTTTTT	CAIIRTGELFF
.	TRBJ2-2	.	TRBV6-2/TRBV6-3	TGTGCCAGCAGTTTGCCCCTCCGACTAGGGGGTACCGGGGAGCTGTTTTTT	CASSLPLRLGGTGELFF
.	TRBJ2-2	.	TRBV5-1	TGCGCCAGCAGCTTGATAGGCCGAACGAACACCGGGGAGCTGTTTTTT	CASSLIGRTNTGELFF
TRBD1	TRBJ1-2	.	TRBV19	TGTGCCAGTAACCACCGGGACAGCGTTGGCTACACCTTC	CASNHRDSVGYTF
.	TRBJ2-3	.	TRBV7-2	TGTGCCAGCAGCCCTCGGGCGGGCAGCACAGATACGGAGTATTTT	CASSPRAGSTDTEYF
.	TRBJ2-3	few	TRBV28	TGTGCCAGCAGTCCGAACCCAAGGGATACGCAGTATTTT	CASSPNPRDTQYF
TRBD2	TRBJ2-1	few	TRBV5-1	TGCGCCAGCAGCCCCTCCGGGACTAGCGGTGATGAGCAGTTCTTC	CASSPSGTSGDEQFF
TRBD1	TRBJ2-7	.	TRBV24-1	TGTGCCACCAGAGACCGGGACAGGTCTGGCGAGCAGTACTTC	CATRDRDRSGEQYF
.	TRBJ2-7	.	TRBV15	TGTGCCACCAGCAGAGATTTAGGGGGCTACGAGCAGTACTTC	CATSRDLGGYEQYF
.	TRBJ1-1	many	TRBV7-2	TGTGCCAGCAGCCTAAACAGGGCAGGCACTGAAGCTTTCTTT	CASSLNRAGTEAFF
TRBD1	TRBJ1-5	.	TRBV6-5	TGTGCCAGCAGTAACCGGGACAGGGTGGCTCAGCCCCAGCATTTT	CASSNRDRVAQPQHF
.	TRBJ2-3	few	TRBV28	TGTGCCAGCAGTTTACGCCGTGGTCAGCGCACAGATACGCAGTATTTT	CASSLRRGQRTDTQYF
TRBD2	TRBJ2-5	many	TRBV20-1	TGCAGTGCTAGCGGGGGGAGGGTTCGGACCCAGTACTTC	CSASGGRVRTQYF
TRBD2	TRBJ2-2	many	TRBV6-2/TRBV6-3	TGTGCCAGCAGTCGTAGCGGGAGTTTCTGGGCCCCCGGGGAGCTGTTTTTT	CASSRSGSFWAPGELFF
TRBD2	TRBJ2-1	many	TRBV6-5	TGTGCCAGCAGTTCCCCTCGGACTAGCGGAGTGAGCTCCTACAATGAGCAGTTCTTC	CASSSPRTSGVSSYNEQFF
TRBD1	TRBJ2-5	.	TRBV12-3/TRBV12-4	TGTGCCAGCACCCCCGGGGGACAGGGCGACCAGTACTTC	CASTPGGQGDQYF
.	TRBJ1-3	.	TRBV29-1	TGCAGCGTTGTTGCCGGAAACACCATATATTTT	CSVVAGNTIYF
TRBD1	TRBJ2-1	many	TRBV11-3	TGTGCCAGCAGCTTAGGAGCTCAGGGGGCGTATGAGCAGTTCTTC	CASSLGAQGAYEQFF
.	TRBJ2-1	few	TRBV2	TGTGCCAGCAGTGAGGAGGGGTCCTACCTATACAATGAGCAGTTCTTC	CASSEEGSYLYNEQFF
TRBD1	TRBJ2-7	.	TRBV10-3	TGTGCCATCAGTGACGTCGGGACAGGGATCTACGAGCAGTACTTC	CAISDVGTGIYEQYF
.	TRBJ2-4	.	TRBV27	TGTGCCAGCAGTTTAGACGGGGGGCGCATAACCAAAAACATTCAGTACTTC	CASSLDGGRITKNIQYF
TRBD2	TRBJ2-7	few	TRBV10-3	TGTGCCATCAGTGAGTCGGGGACTAGCGGCTACGAGCAGTACTTC	CAISESGTSGYEQYF
TRBD2	TRBJ2-5	.	TRBV20-1	TGCAGTGCTAGAGTTGGGGGTGGACTAGCGGGAGTCGGAGAGACCCAGTACTTC	CSARVGGGLAGVGETQYF
.	TRBJ2-5	.	TRBV20-1	TGCAGTGCTAAATGGCTAGCGAGTCACGGGACCCAGTACTTC	CSAKWLASHGTQYF
.	TRBJ2-7	few	TRBV27	TGTGCCAGCAGTCGACAAGGCCTTTCCTACGAGCAGTACTTC	CASSRQGLSYEQYF
.	TRBJ2-1	few	TRBV3-1	TGTGCCAGCAGCCAACCAGGGCCCCAGCAGTTCTTC	CASSQPGPQQFF
.	TRBJ2-2	.	TRBV11-2	TGTGCCAGCAGCTCAAGGAGGGCCGATACCGGGGAGCTGTTTTTT	CASSSRRADTGELFF
TRBD2	TRBJ2-4	once	TRBV7-2	TGTGCCAGCAGCTTCGCTAGCGGGGGGCCCCTAGCCAAAAACATTCAGTACTTC	CASSFASGGPLAKNIQYF
.	TRBJ1-1	.	TRBV30	TGTGCCTGGTCTGAGGGCTCTGAAGCTTTCTTT	CAWSEGSEAFF
TRBD1	TRBJ2-5	.	TRBV11-1	TGTGCCAGCAGCTTCGGACAGGGACGCGCGACCCAGTACTTC	CASSFGQGRATQYF
.	TRBJ2-1	few	TRBV12-3/TRBV12-4	TGTGCCAGCAGTTTTGTCCGGGGCGGTGAGCAGTTCTTC	CASSFVRGGEQFF
TRBD1	TRBJ1-2	many	TRBV7-2	TGTGCCAGCAGCTTGACAGGGGTTGAGGGCTACACCTTC	CASSLTGVEGYTF
.	TRBJ2-3	few	TRBV15	TGTGCCACCAGCAGAGAGGGGGCCACAGATACGCAGTATTTT	CATSREGATDTQYF
.	TRBJ2-7	few	TRBV9	TGTGCCAGCAGCGCCCAGGATGGGACTGCCTACGAGCAGTACTTC	CASSAQDGTAYEQYF
.	TRBJ2-1	.	TRBV5-1	TGCGCCAGCAGCTCTGGGCCCCCTTTGGATGAGCAGTTCTTC	CASSSGPPLDEQFF
.	TRBJ2-7	.	TRBV6-2/TRBV6-3	TGTGCCAGCAGTTACACCCTTCTTGGACAGTCCTACGAGCAGTACTTC	CASSYTLLGQSYEQYF
.	TRBJ1-5	many	TRBV12-3/TRBV12-4	TGTGCCAGCAGTTTAGGGGAATTGGGTCAGCCCCAGCATTTT	CASSLGELGQPQHF
TRBD2	TRBJ2-5	few	TRBV20-1	TGCAGTGTCAAAGGACTAGCGGGAGCCCGAGAGACCCAGTACTTC	CSVKGLAGARETQYF
TRBD1	TRBJ2-4	.	TRBV6-5	TGTGCCAGCAGTTTATCAGGGGGCCTTGGCACGGACATTCAGTACTTC	CASSLSGGLGTDIQYF
TRBD1	TRBJ2-2	few	TRBV5-6	TGTGCCAGCAGTTTTACGGGACAGCTGAACACCGGGGAGCTGTTTTTT	CASSFTGQLNTGELFF
.	TRBJ2-7	few	TRBV5-1	TGCGCCAGCAGCCAGCTCGAGACGCCACCCTACGAGCAGTACTTC	CASSQLETPPYEQYF
TRBD2	TRBJ2-7	few	TRBV20-1	TGCAGTGCTAGAGAGGCAACCCGGGGACTAGCCTACGAGCAGTACTTC	CSAREATRGLAYEQYF
.	TRBJ2-7	few	TRBV18	TGTGCCAGCTCAGACGGAAACTCCTACGAGCAGTACTTC	CASSDGNSYEQYF